This T cell receptor beta chain is from a study of T-cell reconstitution after alpha-beta-depleted transplantation in children. This clonotype was seen at least ten times. The CDR3 sequence is 14 residues long. CDR1 and CDR2 (germline): MNHEY, SVGAGI. Trimming took 4 bases from V and 6 from J; bases not matched to a gene: 5. Using unique molecular identifiers, the investigators prepared the TCRbeta library. TCRdb redid the calling of the PCR reads with MiXCR, one entry per CDR3 protein. This repertoire shows hundreds of thousands of distinct CDR3 sequences, about 15% found once; its top ten account for around 0.96%.

The receptor's source is a human donor who donated a stem cell graft to a child with acute myeloid leukemia. This specimen consisted of PBMCs from the stem cell graft donor, obtained from the stem cell graft. This chain joins TRBV6-5 and TRBJ1-5, with TRBD1 matching 8 bases. CDR3 bases: TGTGCCAGCAGTTCTCCGGACAGGGTTCAGCCCCAGCATTTT. Translated, it gives CASSSPDRVQPQHF.